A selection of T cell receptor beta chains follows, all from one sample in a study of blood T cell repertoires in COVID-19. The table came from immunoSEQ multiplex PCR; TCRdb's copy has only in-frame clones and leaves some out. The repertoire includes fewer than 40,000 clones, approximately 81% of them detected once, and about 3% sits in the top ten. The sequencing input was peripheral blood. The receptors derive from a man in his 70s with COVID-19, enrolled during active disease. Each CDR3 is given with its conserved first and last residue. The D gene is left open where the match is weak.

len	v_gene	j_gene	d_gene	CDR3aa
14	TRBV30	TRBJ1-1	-	CAWSVYGENTEAFF
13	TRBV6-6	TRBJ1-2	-	CASTMERVYGYTF
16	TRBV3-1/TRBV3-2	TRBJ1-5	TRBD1	CASSQAKTGANQPQHF
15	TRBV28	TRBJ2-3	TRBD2	CASTSRRTSGGTQYF
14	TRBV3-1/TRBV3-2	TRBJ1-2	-	CASSQDVANYGYTF
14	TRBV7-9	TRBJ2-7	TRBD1	CASSRDRPSGEQYF
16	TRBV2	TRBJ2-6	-	CASSDLGTAGANVLTF
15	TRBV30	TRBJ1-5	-	CAWSAYSQGNQPQHF
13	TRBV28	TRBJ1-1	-	CASSFLLNTEAFF
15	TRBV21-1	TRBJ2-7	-	CASSKFTSGAFEQYF
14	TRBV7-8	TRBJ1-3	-	CASSPGVAGNTIYF
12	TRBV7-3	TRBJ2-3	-	CASSHAEGTQYF
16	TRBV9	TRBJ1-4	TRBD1	CASSNHPGQGGEKLFF
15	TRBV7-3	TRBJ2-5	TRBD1	CASSLRSGQWETQYF
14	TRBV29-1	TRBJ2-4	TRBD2	CSVKGLAGALSQYF
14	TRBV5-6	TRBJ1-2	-	CASSPPQSIYGYTF
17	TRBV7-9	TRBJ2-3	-	CASSLAGLAFGTDTQYF
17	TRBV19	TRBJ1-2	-	CASTSSRSGLRNYGYTF
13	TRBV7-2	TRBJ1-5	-	CASSPTQGQPQHF
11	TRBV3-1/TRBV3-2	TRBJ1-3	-	CASSQAGGIYF
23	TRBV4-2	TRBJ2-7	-	CASSQLWEDQLLRAVLRAGEQYF
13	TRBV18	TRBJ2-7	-	CASSQKQGHEQYF
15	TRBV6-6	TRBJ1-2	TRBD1	CASSYLRQGNYGYTF
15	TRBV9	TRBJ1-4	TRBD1	CASSYRTGVNEKLFF
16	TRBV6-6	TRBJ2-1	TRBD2	CASSSGRLAAYNEQFF
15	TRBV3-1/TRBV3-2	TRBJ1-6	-	CASSLGGGSNSPLHF
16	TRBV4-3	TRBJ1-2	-	CASSQDRGLPGGGYTF
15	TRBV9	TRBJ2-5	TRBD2	CASSVGLAGGETQYF
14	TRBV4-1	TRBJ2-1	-	CASSQDQSGNEQFF
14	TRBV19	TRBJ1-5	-	CASSIVRDNQPQHF
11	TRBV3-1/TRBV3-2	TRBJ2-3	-	CASRGADTQYF
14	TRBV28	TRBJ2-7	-	CASSLGENAYEQYF
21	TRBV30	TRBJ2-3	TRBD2	CAWSPKNTGTSGRAVTDTQYF
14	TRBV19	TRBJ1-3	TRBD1	CASSIGDRGNTIYF
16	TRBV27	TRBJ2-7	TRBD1	CASSLRTGFEGYEQYF